This T cell receptor (beta chain) is drawn from a study of blood T cell repertoires in COVID-19. Study information: Whether acute or convalescent, the COVID-19 samples came from the United States, Italy and Spain.

The CDR3 sequence is 18 residues long. V was clipped by 7 bases and J by 2 bases, with 26 bases between them. From germline, CDR1 is MGHRA and CDR2 YSYEKL. The study recruited people aged about 18 to 95 years across around 23 US areas. Allocation to cohorts depended on clinical history reported by the participants. Authors' methods: Nucleated cell number was recorded as an estimate derived from reference gene primer amplification. Libraries were prepared by immunoSEQ multiplex PCR; TCRdb keeps only in-frame clonotypes and omits some of them. The DNA was the basis for D and trimming; V, J and clone size are from that table. Of about 270,000 clones in the sample, 80% to 90% are singletons; the top ten hold about 4%.

The gene calls are TRBV4-1 and TRBJ1-2; perhaps TRBD1 as D (6 bases). This TCR came from a woman in her 30s with acute COVID-19. Sequencing was done on a sample of PBMCs or T cells enriched from blood (not recorded which). The DNA of the CDR3 is TGCGCCAGCAACACCTCCCCCTCCCGGGACACAAAGAACTATGGCTACACCTTC. This encodes CASNTSPSRDTKNYGYTF.